This T cell receptor beta chain comes out of a study of cytotoxic CD8 clonotypes in ibrutinib-treated CLL. Only in-frame clones appear in the TCRdb table, and some are missing; sequencing was by immunoSEQ multiplex PCR. The sample includes over 9,000 clones, around 82% seen only once; the top ten take approximately 22%. Study-wide findings and caveats: Public clonotypes occurred uncommonly; on treatment, they contracted or remained stable. Against age-matched healthy donors, baseline clonality ran higher and tracked circulating CD8+ T-cell counts. Higher clonality was seen at ibrutinib response and a return toward baseline at progression. Sustained-remission patients were sampled at different times than progressing patients were.

This CDR3 contains 15 residues. CDR1 is GTSNPN, CDR2 SVGIG, per germline (reference sequence). J gave up 3 bases and V 0 bases, and 5 bases lay outside the gene matches. In this sample, this clone turned up a few times. Its antigen is as yet unknown. This TCR came from a human donor with chronic lymphocytic leukemia. This specimen consisted of PBMCs, obtained at disease progression, from a patient treated with ibrutinib. The J gene is TRBJ2-1, the V gene TRBV30, with TRBD1 matching 7 bases. CDR3 nucleotides: TGTGCCTGGAGTGTAAGGGGGCGCGTCTACAATGAGCAGTTCTTC. As protein: CAWSVRGRVYNEQFF.